This is a list of T cell receptor beta chains from one sample in a study of T cell therapy after organ transplantation. The antigens of these receptors remain unknown. The assay was immunoSEQ multiplex PCR, and TCRdb's table has in-frame clones only and misses some. The sample includes around 50,000 clones, approximately 94% of them seen just once. This specimen consisted of CD8+ T cells from blood, obtained before autologous CMV-specific T cell therapy. The receptors derive from a human patient who had received a solid organ transplant and had CMV disease. The conserved cysteine and the conserved F or W are not part of the CDR3 here. Not all rows give a size; the values are once, few, many and, for expanded clones, a class.

>TRBV27|NA|TRBJ2-2
ASSPPNRNTGELF
>TRBV16|once|TRBJ1-5
ASSQWRNQPQH
>TRBV29-1|NA|TRBJ1-2
SVDLPGYGYT
>TRBV27|NA|TRBJ1-4
ASSLWGGPATNEKLF
>TRBV18|NA|TRBJ1-2
ASSEEAANYGYT
>TRBV7-6|NA|TRBJ2-1
ASSQQDSYNEQF
>TRBV4-2|once|TRBJ1-6
ASSQDRPNSPLH
>TRBV19|once|TRBJ2-2
ASSPSPLLELF
>TRBV6-5|NA|TRBJ2-7
ASSSSRGREQY
>TRBV6-1|once|TRBJ2-2
ASSEALWDSSTNTGELF
>TRBV7-9|NA|TRBJ2-7
ASSLPRGQPSSYEQY
>TRBV7-3|NA|TRBJ1-1
ASSPQGWGRAEAF
>TRBV27|NA|TRBJ2-1
ASSHSTGERYNEQF
>TRBV2|NA|TRBJ2-7
ASTPGSPTSGYEQY
>TRBV25-1|NA|TRBJ2-2
ATSQGDAGELF
>TRBV4-1|NA|TRBJ2-7
ASSYVPGEQY
>TRBV6-1|NA|TRBJ2-2
ASSHQNTGELF
>TRBV6-5|once|TRBJ2-1
ASSQLAGGTDEQF
>TRBV7-9|NA|TRBJ1-1
ASSFGGSSEAF
>TRBV4-2|NA|TRBJ1-1
ASSQGLLTEAF
>TRBV7-8|NA|TRBJ2-7
ASSLGRERRGYEQY
>TRBV7-8|NA|TRBJ2-6
ASSLDETVISGANVLT
>TRBV11-3|once|TRBJ1-6
ASSSGTGLNSPLH
>TRBV25-1|NA|TRBJ2-7
ASSDGPLGGESSYEQY
>TRBV7-2|NA|TRBJ2-3
ASDDLRAGGRNTDTQY
>TRBV2|NA|TRBJ1-2
ASSEERDEGILNYGYT
>TRBV11-3|NA|TRBJ2-7
ASSPGTEYEQY
>TRBV19|NA|TRBJ2-4
ASGPPERGYIQY
>TRBV5-6|NA|TRBJ2-7
ASSLGDRGYEQY
>TRBV5-1|NA|TRBJ2-1
ASSGSGTSYYNEQF
>TRBV30|NA|TRBJ1-2
AWTWGAHGYT
>TRBV30|NA|TRBJ2-7
AWTGVDKLPYEQY
>TRBV4-1|NA|TRBJ1-2
ASSQVMGGFLGGYT
>TRBV7-9|NA|TRBJ2-3
ASSLYRSTNTQY
>TRBV20-1|NA|TRBJ2-3
SAREVDTQY
>TRBV5-4|once|TRBJ1-2
ASSLSAGSDGYT
>TRBV7-9|NA|TRBJ2-7
ASSPTLSAYEQY
>TRBV11-2|NA|TRBJ1-4
ASSLGTGLATNEKLF
>TRBV4-3|NA|TRBJ1-4
ASSQDGAGELGEKLF
>TRBV14|few|TRBJ1-2
ASSPPLGDGYT
>TRBV19|NA|TRBJ1-1
ASSMVGTPNTEAF
>TRBV4-3|NA|TRBJ2-3
ASSQRPRDYTGSTDTQY